This record concerns one T cell receptor (beta chain) sequence. Germline CDR1 is SGHAT and CDR2 is FQNNGV. Trimming cost V 2 bases and J 4 bases; bases outside gene matches: 10. The CDR3 contains 16 residues. The source of the sample is a study of blood T cell repertoires in COVID-19. Some clones are missing from TCRdb's copy, which holds only in-frame ones; the method was immunoSEQ multiplex PCR. This sample yields roughly 250,000 clones, of which approximately 86% are seen a single time; approximately 1.6% belongs to the top ten. The sample taken for sequencing was PBMCs or T cells enriched from blood (not recorded which). The clonotype was recovered from a woman in her forties or fifties who had recovered from COVID-19. This chain links TRBV11-2 with TRBJ1-1, with TRBD1 matching over 7 bases. The CDR3 DNA is TGTGCCAGCAGCTTAAGGGGGCACGGGGGTTCCACTGAAGCTTTCTTT. It codes for CASSLRGHGGSTEAFF.